This T cell receptor beta chain derives from a study of blood T cell repertoires in COVID-19. Looking at the study overall: Acute and convalescent COVID-19 specimens originated in the United States, Italy and Spain. In each case, the material was cDNA or gDNA derived from T cells, B-cell-depleted T cells, or PBMCs.

Trimming took 5 bases from V and 6 from J, leaving 10 bases between them. The CDR3 runs 12 residues. The V gene's germline CDR1 is SEHNR and CDR2 FQNEAQ (reference sequence). Authors' analysis steps: The authors estimated nucleated cell counts from reference gene primer amplification. Measured with immunoSEQ multiplex PCR; TCRdb has only the in-frame clones, and not every one. The DNA gave D and trimming, while V, J and clone size come from that table. Of about 210,000 clones listed, about 82% are singletons. The Seattle patients, enrolled during active infection, were followed longitudinally. The chain joins TRBV7-9 to TRBJ1-1; maybe TRBD1 (6 bases). Material: peripheral blood. This receptor was obtained from a woman in her seventies with COVID-19, enrolled during active disease. The CDR3 loop reads CASSPDSPEAFF. Written as DNA, the CDR3 is TGTGCCAGCAGCCCGGACAGTCCTGAAGCTTTCTTT.